These 8 T cell receptor beta chains share one sample of origin, sequenced in a study of vaccination and CD4 T cells after COVID-19. The antigens for these receptors are not known. Treatment defined: approximately nine-day PBMC culture with coronavirus spike peptide pools or control peptides (ViraFEST assay). Cultured CD4+ T cells had their DNA profiled by the Oncomine TCR Beta short-read assay. TCRdb redid the calling of the PCR reads with MiXCR, one entry per CDR3 protein. The table lists approximately 12,000 distinct CDR3 sequences, 50% to 75% of them singletons, with 7.5% to 8.5% in the top ten. The sequencing input was CD4+ T cells from blood, cultured in vitro. The receptors shown here come from a human donor who had recovered from COVID-19.

The genes are TRBV5-4 and TRBJ1-2, with D unclear. Per the germline V gene, CDR1 is SGHNT and CDR2 is YYREEE (reference sequence). With 0 bases removed from V and 4 bases from J, the gap between germline ends came to 7 bases. The CDR3 contains 13 residues. CDR3 region: CASSLGSGYGYTF. Written as DNA, the CDR3 is TGTGCCAGCAGCTTGGGGTCAGGCTATGGCTACACCTTC.

A few counts support this clonotype. The chain uses TRBV12-3 or TRBV12-4 and TRBJ1-6; D gene ambiguous. CDR3 length equals 13 residues. Trimming cost V 8 bases and J 9 bases, with 14 bases left between them. The CDR3 DNA sequence: TGTGCCAGCTCGCTATACCTTGGTTCACCCCTCCACTTT. Its protein product is CASSLYLGSPLHF.

In this sample, this clonotype is large. The chain joins TRBV7-2 to TRBJ2-7; 7 nucleotides align to TRBD2. V was clipped by 3 bases and J by 3 bases; unmatched bases: 8. CDR1 and CDR2 (germline): SGHTA, FQGNSA. The CDR3 has 15 residues. The CDR3 DNA reads as TGTGCCAGCAGCTTGGGCCTAGCGGAGTACTACGAGCAGTACTTC. This encodes CASSLGLAEYYEQYF.

The chain carries TRBV27 and TRBJ2-7, with 15 bases lining up with TRBD2. Germline V gives CDR1 MNHEY, CDR2 SMNVEV (reference sequence). Trimming took 4 bases from V and 7 from J; bases not matched to a gene: 8. The CDR3 length is 16 residues. Here the CDR3 reads CASSSGLAGGKREQYF. CDR3 nucleotides: TGTGCCAGCAGTTCGGGACTAGCGGGAGGCAAGAGGGAGCAGTACTTC.

This clonotype was seen only a few times. The chain employs TRBV6-5 and TRBJ2-7; a weak D match, TRBD2 (6 bases). The CDR3 contains 14 residues. Germline lookup yields CDR1 MNHEY and CDR2 SVGAGI. V was clipped by 2 bases and J by 1 base, with 9 bases between them. For the CDR3, the DNA is TGTGCCAGCAGTTACCAGGGAGGTTCCTACGAGCAGTACTTC. This sequence encodes CASSYQGGSYEQYF.

The rearrangement uses TRBV20-1 and TRBJ2-5, with 11 nucleotides matching TRBD2. Germline trimming cut 5 bases from V and 2 bases from J; bases unmatched to any gene: 10. CDR1 and CDR2 from the germline V gene are DFQATT and SNEGSKA (reference sequence). The CDR3 spans 16 residues. CDR3 nucleotides: TGCAGTGCTTCTCATTCCGGGACTAGCGGACAAGAGACCCAGTACTTC. This encodes CSASHSGTSGQETQYF.

This clonotype was detected only a few times. The gene calls are TRBV2 and TRBJ2-1, with D maybe TRBD2 (6 bases). Trimming shortened V by 5 bases and J by 0 bases, and 11 bases separated the two germline ends. This CDR3 comprises 15 residues. CDR1 and CDR2 (germline): SNHLY, FYNNEI. This chain's CDR3 is CASSLLGGSYNEQFF. The CDR3 DNA sequence: TGTGCCAGCAGTCTCCTGGGGGGCTCCTACAATGAGCAGTTCTTC.

This clonotype has just a few counts. This rearrangement joins TRBV7-9 to TRBJ2-2; D is undetermined. The germline V and J ends were trimmed by 3 bases and 4 bases, with 9 bases remaining between them. The germline gives CDR1 SEHNR, CDR2 FQNEAQ (reference sequence). This CDR3 is built from 14 residues. Here the CDR3 reads CASSFGESTGELFF. The CDR3 coding sequence is TGTGCCAGCAGCTTTGGGGAAAGCACCGGGGAGCTGTTTTTT.